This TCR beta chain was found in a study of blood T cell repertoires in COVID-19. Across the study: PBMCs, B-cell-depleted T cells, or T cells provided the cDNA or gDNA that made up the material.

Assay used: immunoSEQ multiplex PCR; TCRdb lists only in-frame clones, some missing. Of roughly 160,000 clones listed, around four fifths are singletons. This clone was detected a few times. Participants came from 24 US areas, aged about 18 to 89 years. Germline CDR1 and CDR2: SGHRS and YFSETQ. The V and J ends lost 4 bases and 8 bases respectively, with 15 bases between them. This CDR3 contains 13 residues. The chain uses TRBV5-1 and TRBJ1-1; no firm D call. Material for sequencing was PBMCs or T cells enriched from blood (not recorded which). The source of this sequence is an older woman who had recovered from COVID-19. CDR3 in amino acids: CASSPKAGLEAFF. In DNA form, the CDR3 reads TGCGCCAGCAGCCCCAAGGCAGGATTAGAAGCTTTCTTT.